This T cell receptor beta chain derives from a study of blood T cell repertoires in COVID-19. Study as a whole: Some COVID-19 samples were acute and others convalescent; all came from the United States, Italy and Spain.

J lost 4 bases, V lost 9 bases, and 5 bases had no gene match. The germline gives CDR1 ENHRY, CDR2 SYGVKD. The CDR3 is 13 residues long. Using immunoSEQ multiplex PCR, the repertoire was profiled, and TCRdb retains in-frame clones only, with some absent. Of about 62,000 clones in the sample, approximately 92% were seen once. Enrollment of patients from Seattle took place during active infection, with longitudinal follow-up. The specimen sequenced was peripheral blood. The sequence came from a woman aged 60 to 75 with COVID-19, enrolled during active disease. This sequence joins TRBV10-3 and TRBJ1-1, with 10 bases that match TRBD1. CDR3 amino acids: CAIRDRGATEAFF. Here the CDR3 DNA reads TGTGCCATTCGGGACAGGGGTGCCACTGAAGCTTTCTTT.